This passage covers 5 T cell receptor beta chains from one sample sequenced in a study of cytotoxic CD8 clonotypes in ibrutinib-treated CLL. Some clones are missing from TCRdb's copy, which holds only in-frame ones; the method was immunoSEQ multiplex PCR. The data contain about 32,000 clones, about two thirds of them seen just once; the ten biggest clones take up over 15%. The specimen comprised PBMCs, sampled at disease progression, from a patient treated with ibrutinib. These receptors all come from a human donor with chronic lymphocytic leukemia.

The chain recombines TRBV6-1 with TRBJ1-5; no clear D gene. The CDR3 consists of 15 residues. The germline CDR1 and CDR2 sequences are MNHNS and SASEGT. V was clipped by 6 bases and J by 3 bases, with 15 bases between them. The chain's CDR3 is CASRGPGSVNQPQHF. For the CDR3, the DNA is TGTGCCAGCAGGGGCCCGGGGTCAGTCAATCAGCCCCAGCATTTT.

This clone has just a few counts. The J gene is TRBJ1-2, the V gene TRBV27; maybe TRBD1 (6 bases). The CDR3 length is 13 residues. Germline-derived CDR1 and CDR2 are MNHEY and SMNVEV (reference sequence). V gave up 10 bases and J gave up 7 bases, with 19 bases separating them. The CDR3 bases are TGTGCCACTACTGCGGCAGGGGCAGGTGGCTACACCTTC. This sequence encodes CATTAAGAGGYTF.

The rearrangement links TRBV18 to TRBJ1-4; possibly TRBD1 for D (5 bases). Germline lookup yields CDR1 KGHSH and CDR2 LQKENI. Trimming removed 0 bases from V and 8 bases from J, with 16 bases in between. The length of the CDR3 is 16 residues. CDR3 nucleotides: TGTGCCAGCTCACCACCGGTCCGACCCAGGGCCGAAAAACTGTTTTTT. Translated, it gives CASSPPVRPRAEKLFF.

The genes are TRBV15 and TRBJ2-7; D not resolved. V lost 0 bases to trimming and J lost 5 bases, with 14 bases between them. The CDR3 loop spans 15 amino acids. Per the germline V gene, CDR1 is LNHNV and CDR2 is YYDKDF (reference sequence). The CDR3, as DNA: TGTGCCACCAGCAGAGATCGGGTAAGCAACGACGAGCAGTACTTC. As protein: CATSRDRVSNDEQYF.

The rearrangement links TRBV4-1 to TRBJ2-1, with TRBD2 as a possible D gene (6 bases). V gave up 1 base and J gave up 7 bases, with 14 bases separating them. The germline V gene has CDR1 MGHRA and CDR2 YSYEKL. The length of the CDR3 is 15 residues. In nucleotides, the CDR3 is TGCGCCAGCAGCCAAGGCCAGGGACTTCAGAATGAGCAGTTCTTC. Protein: CASSQGQGLQNEQFF.